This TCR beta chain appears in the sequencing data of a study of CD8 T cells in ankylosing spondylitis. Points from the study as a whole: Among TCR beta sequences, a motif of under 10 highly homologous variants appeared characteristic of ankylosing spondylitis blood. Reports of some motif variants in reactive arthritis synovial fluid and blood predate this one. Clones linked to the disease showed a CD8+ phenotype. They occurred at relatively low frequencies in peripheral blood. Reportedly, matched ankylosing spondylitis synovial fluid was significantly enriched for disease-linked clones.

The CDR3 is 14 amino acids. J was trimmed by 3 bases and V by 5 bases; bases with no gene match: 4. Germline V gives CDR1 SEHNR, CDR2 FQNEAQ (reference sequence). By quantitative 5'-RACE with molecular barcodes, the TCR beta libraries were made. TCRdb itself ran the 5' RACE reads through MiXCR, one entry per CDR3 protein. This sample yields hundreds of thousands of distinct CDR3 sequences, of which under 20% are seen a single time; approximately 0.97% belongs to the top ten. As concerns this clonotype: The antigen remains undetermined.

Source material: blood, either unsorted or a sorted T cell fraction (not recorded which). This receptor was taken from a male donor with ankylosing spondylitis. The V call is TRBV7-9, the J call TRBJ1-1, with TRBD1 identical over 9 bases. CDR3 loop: CASSATGGYTEAFF. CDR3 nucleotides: TGTGCCAGCAGCGCGACAGGGGGTTACACTGAAGCTTTCTTT.